The 24 T cell receptor beta chains in this list originate from one sample, sequenced in a study of CD8+ T cells in alopecia areata. Treatment reported: oral pan-JAK inhibitor, 5-10 mg twice daily. Sequencing templates came from extracted RNA that was reverse transcribed into cDNA. Measured with immunoSEQ multiplex PCR; TCRdb has only the in-frame clones, and not every one. The table has 64,000 or so clones, roughly 46% seen once. This specimen consisted of CD8+ T cells sorted from blood, obtained around week 36, from a patient treated with tofacitinib. The receptors were gathered from a human donor with alopecia areata.

This clone turned up a few times. CDR3 in DNA: TGCAGCGTTGAAAAAGACTACGAGCAGTACTTC. Amino acids: CSVEKDYEQYF. The V and J genes are TRBV29-1 and TRBJ2-7; D ambiguous. The CDR3 sequence is 11 residues long. Trimming left V 2 bases short and J 3 bases short, with 5 bases between. Per the germline V gene, CDR1 is SQVTM and CDR2 is ANQGSEA.

The chain couples TRBV27 to TRBJ1-4; D is ambiguous. The ends were cut back, 2 bases at V and 7 bases at J, with 11 bases in the middle. Germline CDR1 is MNHEY and CDR2 is SMNVEV (reference sequence). There are 14 residues in the CDR3. DNA for the CDR3: TGTGCCAGCAGTTTAGTAGGAGGCCCTGAAAAACTGTTTTTT. It translates to CASSLVGGPEKLFF.

In this sample, this clone turned up a few times. This chain joins TRBV6-6 and TRBJ2-7; perhaps TRBD1 as D (5 bases). Trimming cost V 2 bases and J 0 bases, with 11 bases left between them. CDR1 is MNHNY, CDR2 SVGAGI, per germline (reference sequence). CDR3 length: 15 amino acids. As DNA, the CDR3 is TGTGCCAGCAGTTACCAAGAGACAGCCTCCTACGAGCAGTACTTC. Protein product: CASSYQETASYEQYF.

This clone has more than one count but fewer than ten. The chain uses TRBV4-3 and TRBJ2-6, with D possibly being TRBD2 (6 bases). Germline V gene lookup returns CDR1 LGHNA and CDR2 YSLEER. The CDR3 has 16 amino acids. Deletions cut 4 bases from V and 1 base from J, with 11 bases between. The CDR3 DNA reads TGCGCCAGCAGCCTTAAGGAGGGTTCTGGGGCCAACGTCCTGACTTTC. Amino acids: CASSLKEGSGANVLTF.

This clone was counted a few times. Other nucleotide sequences from this sample produce the same CDR3. The rearrangement joins TRBV4-1 to TRBJ2-7; D not certain. Germline CDR1 and CDR2: MGHRA and YSYEKL. Trimming left V 1 base short and J 3 bases short, with 7 bases between. CDR3 length: 13 residues. The CDR3 DNA reads TGCGCCAGCAGCCAAGTCAGTGACTACGAGCAGTACTTC. As protein: CASSQVSDYEQYF.

This clone turned up a few times. The rearrangement uses TRBV4-1 and TRBJ2-5; 8 bases agree with TRBD2. The CDR3 covers 17 residues. V was clipped by 7 bases and J by 0 bases; unmatched bases: 13. From germline, CDR1 is MGHRA and CDR2 YSYEKL. The CDR3 nucleotides read TGCGCCAGCAACCCTGAGCGGGAGCGTTCTTACCAAGAGACCCAGTACTTC. The encoded protein is CASNPERERSYQETQYF.

The chain uses TRBV4-2 and TRBJ2-1; maybe TRBD1 (6 bases). The CDR3 is 15 residues long. Trimming cost V 1 base and J 5 bases, with 12 bases left between them. Germline CDR1 and CDR2: LGHNA and YNFKEQ. In nucleotides, the CDR3 is TGTGCCAGCAGCCAAGGGGTGGGGGCCCACAATGAGCAGTTCTTC. Translation: CASSQGVGAHNEQFF.

A few counts support this clone. The rearrangement uses TRBV18 and TRBJ2-7, with 10 positions matching TRBD1. V shed 6 bases and J 0 bases; nucleotides not matched to a gene: 5. Germline-derived CDR1 and CDR2 are KGHSH and LQKENI. CDR3 size: 15 residues. The CDR3 region has the DNA TGTGCCAGCTCGTCGGGACAGGGGCCCTCCTACGAGCAGTACTTC. It specifies CASSSGQGPSYEQYF.

J is TRBJ2-5 and V is TRBV29-1; D is ambiguous. The germline gives CDR1 SQVTM, CDR2 ANQGSEA. Between the trimmed V and J ends, which lost 2 bases and 4 bases, there was a span of 17 bases. The CDR3 covers 15 residues. CDR3 sequence (DNA): TGCAGCGTTGAATGGCCCTTCGGGCCCCGAGAGACCCAGTACTTC. As protein: CSVEWPFGPRETQYF.

V usage is TRBV7-9 and J usage is TRBJ1-5, with no clear D. The CDR3 spans 13 residues. Trimming removed 1 base from V and 6 bases from J, with 7 bases in between. The germline CDR1 and CDR2 sequences are SEHNR and FQNEAQ (reference sequence). For the CDR3, the DNA is TGTGCCAGCAGCTTAGGCAGTGGTCAGCCCCAGCATTTT. It is translated as CASSLGSGQPQHF. Full variable domain (outside the CDR3, taken from reference TRBV7-9 and TRBJ1-5): DTGVSQNPRHKITKRGQNVTFRCDPISEHNRLYWYRQTLGQGPEFLTYFQNEAQLEKSRLLSDRFSAERPKGSFSTLEIQRTEQGDSAMYLCASSLGSGQPQHFGDGTRLSIL.

The V gene is TRBV27, the J gene TRBJ2-1; D possibly corresponds to TRBD2 (6 bases). Per germline, CDR1 MNHEY and CDR2 SMNVEV (reference sequence). The V end lost 8 bases, the J end lost 5 bases, and 10 bases lay between the germline ends. The CDR3 has 12 amino acids. CDR3 protein: CASAAGNNEQFF. In DNA form, the CDR3 reads TGTGCCAGCGCGGCGGGGAACAATGAGCAGTTCTTC.

This clone came up a few times. The V and J genes are TRBV29-1 and TRBJ2-1; D remains ambiguous. The germline V and J ends were trimmed by 6 bases and 0 bases, with 9 bases remaining between them. Germline CDR1 SQVTM, CDR2 ANQGSEA. The CDR3 totals 13 residues. The CDR3 here is CSVAPGSYNEQFF. CDR3 sequence (DNA): TGCAGCGTCGCACCTGGCTCCTACAATGAGCAGTTCTTC.

The chain uses TRBV29-1 and TRBJ2-3, with D perhaps assigned TRBD1 or TRBD2 (5 bases each). V lost 8 bases to trimming and J lost 6 bases, with 21 bases between them. Germline V CDR1 and CDR2: SQVTM, ANQGSEA. The CDR3 totals 14 residues. This chain's CDR3 is CSYYGTGYVDTQYF. The CDR3 DNA follows: TGCAGCTACTACGGGACGGGCTACGTGGATACGCAGTATTTT.

The V and J genes are TRBV15 and TRBJ2-7; 8 nucleotides line up with TRBD1. V shed 4 bases and J 5 bases; nucleotides not matched to a gene: 7. Germline assignment: CDR1 LNHNV and CDR2 YYDKDF (reference sequence). The CDR3 consists of 14 residues. The CDR3 reads CATSTRTGWHEQYF. The CDR3 nucleotides are TGTGCCACCAGCACCCGGACAGGGTGGCACGAGCAGTACTTC.

This sequence joins TRBV7-9 and TRBJ2-5; tentatively, D is TRBD2 (6 bases). The length of the CDR3 is 19 residues. Between the trimmed V and J ends, which lost 6 bases and 8 bases, there was a span of 34 bases. Germline-derived CDR1 and CDR2 are SEHNR and FQNEAQ (reference sequence). CDR3 nucleotides: TGTGCCAGCAGTCACAGTCGTCGGGAGTACGGCCCAGACGACGGCACCCAGTACTTC. Protein sequence: CASSHSRREYGPDDGTQYF.

DNA of the CDR3: TGTGCCAGTAGTATCGGATCTGGGTCCGATACGCAGTATTTT. It translates to CASSIGSGSDTQYF. The rearrangement uses TRBV19 and TRBJ2-3, with D unresolved. The germline CDR1 and CDR2 sequences are LNHDA and SQIVND (reference sequence). V was trimmed by 3 bases and J by 6 bases, leaving 13 bases between them. The CDR3 consists of 14 residues.

V gene TRBV4-1 combines with J gene TRBJ2-7, with 7 positions matching TRBD1. Germline trimming cut 1 base from V and 0 bases from J; bases unmatched to any gene: 0. Germline values: CDR1 MGHRA, CDR2 YSYEKL. The CDR3 has 14 amino acids. The DNA of the CDR3 is TGCGCCAGCAGCCAAGGGGACAGCTCCTACGAGCAGTACTTC. This translates into CASSQGDSSYEQYF.

The genes are TRBV6-5 and TRBJ2-5; no firm D call. This CDR3 is 15 amino acids long. The germline V and J ends were trimmed by 2 bases and 3 bases, with 13 bases remaining between them. Germline V gene sequence: CDR1 MNHEY, CDR2 SVGAGI. The CDR3 DNA is TGTGCCAGCAGTTACCCCTTAGGTCGAGAAGAGACCCAGTACTTC. Its translation is CASSYPLGREETQYF.

The chain recombines TRBV30 with TRBJ1-1; D gene ambiguous. Germline V gives CDR1 GTSNPN, CDR2 SVGIG (reference sequence). Deletions cut 0 bases from V and 3 bases from J, with 8 bases between. The CDR3 covers 13 residues. CDR3 region: CAWSVADYTEAFF. The CDR3 nucleotides read TGTGCCTGGAGTGTAGCGGACTACACTGAAGCTTTCTTT.

This clone was observed a handful of times. The rearrangement links TRBV7-8 to TRBJ2-7; TRBD1 aligns across 7 bases. Trimming took 5 bases from V and 5 from J; bases not matched to a gene: 12. Germline CDR1 SGHVS, CDR2 FQNEAQ. This CDR3 has 15 residues. Written as DNA, the CDR3 is TGTGCCAGCAGCCCTGGAAGCAGGGGGATCGACGAGCAGTACTTC. Protein product: CASSPGSRGIDEQYF.

This chain connects TRBV29-1 to TRBJ2-7; D is unresolved. In germline, CDR1 is SQVTM, CDR2 ANQGSEA. This CDR3 contains 13 residues. The V end was cut by 7 bases, the J end by 0 bases, with 13 bases between. CDR3 protein: CSAHTVSSYEQYF. CDR3 bases: TGCAGCGCGCATACAGTGAGCTCCTACGAGCAGTACTTC.

This chain links TRBV7-9 with TRBJ1-2; D gene uncertain. Per germline, CDR1 SEHNR and CDR2 FQNEAQ (reference sequence). This CDR3 has 13 amino acids. V lost 5 bases to trimming and J lost 2 bases, with 9 bases between them. In DNA form, the CDR3 reads TGTGCCAGCAGCCCCCCTGAGAACTATGGCTACACCTTC. Amino acid sequence: CASSPPENYGYTF.

The CDR3, as DNA: TGTGCCAGCAGCGAGGACAGGGGGGCCTACAATGAGCAGTTCTTC. As protein: CASSEDRGAYNEQFF. The chain is built from TRBV6-1 and TRBJ2-1, with 10 bases matching TRBD1. Germline CDR1 MNHNS, CDR2 SASEGT. Trimming removed 6 bases from V and 2 bases from J; junction bases left unmatched: 4. The CDR3 is 15 residues long.

The CDR3 loop reads CASSEYTRGRVGETQYF. CDR3 nucleotide sequence: TGTGCCAGCAGTGAATATACCAGGGGGAGAGTTGGAGAGACCCAGTACTTC. The rearrangement links TRBV25-1 to TRBJ2-5; TRBD1 aligns across 7 bases. The J segment lost 4 bases and the V segment lost 0 bases, leaving 11 bases of the junction unmatched. Per germline, CDR1 MGHDK and CDR2 SYGVNS. The CDR3 sequence is 17 residues long.